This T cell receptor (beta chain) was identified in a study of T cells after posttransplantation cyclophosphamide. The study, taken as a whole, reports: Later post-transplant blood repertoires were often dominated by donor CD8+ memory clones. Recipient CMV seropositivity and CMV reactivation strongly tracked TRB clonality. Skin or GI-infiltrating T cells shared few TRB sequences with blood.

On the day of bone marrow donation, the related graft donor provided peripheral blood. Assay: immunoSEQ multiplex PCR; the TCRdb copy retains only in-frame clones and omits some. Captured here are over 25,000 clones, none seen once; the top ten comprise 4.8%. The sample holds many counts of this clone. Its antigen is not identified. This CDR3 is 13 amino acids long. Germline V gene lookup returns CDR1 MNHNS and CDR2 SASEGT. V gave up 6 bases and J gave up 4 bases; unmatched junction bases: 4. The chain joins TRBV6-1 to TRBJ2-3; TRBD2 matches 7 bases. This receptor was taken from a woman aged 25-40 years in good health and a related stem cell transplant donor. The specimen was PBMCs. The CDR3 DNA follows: TGTGCCAGCAGGGAGCGGGGCCCAGATACGCAGTATTTT. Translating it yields CASRERGPDTQYF.